One sample yielded the 20 T cell receptor beta chains listed below, sequenced in a study of blood T cell repertoires in COVID-19. Measured with immunoSEQ multiplex PCR; TCRdb has only the in-frame clones, and not every one. The sample includes 60,000 to 85,000 clones, roughly 88% of them seen just once. The sample consisted of peripheral blood. All receptors come from a woman of 80 years or more with active or convalescent COVID-19.

CDR3 coding DNA: TGTGCCACCGGGCACGTAGCGGGAGAGACCCAGTACTTC. Its translation: CATGHVAGETQYF. V and J are TRBV15 and TRBJ2-5, with 7 bases matching TRBD2. J was trimmed by 4 bases and V by 8 bases; bases with no gene match: 7. Germline V gene sequence: CDR1 LNHNV, CDR2 YYDKDF (reference sequence). The CDR3 runs to 13 residues.

This chain uses TRBV5-4 with TRBJ1-2; possibly TRBD1 for D (5 bases). This CDR3 contains 13 residues. CDR1 SGHNT and CDR2 YYREEE come from the germline V gene (reference sequence). The V end was cut by 2 bases, the J end by 4 bases, with 9 bases between. The chain's CDR3 is CASSFPRAYGYTF. CDR3 nucleotide sequence: TGTGCCAGCAGCTTCCCCAGGGCCTATGGCTACACCTTC. Based on the CDR3 plus reference TRBV5-4 and TRBJ1-2, the full variable domain is ETGVTQSPTHLIKTRGQQVTLRCSSQSGHNTVSWYQQALGQGPQFIFQYYREEENGRGNFPPRFSGLQFPNYSSELNVNALELDDSALYLCASSFPRAYGYTFGSGTRLTVV.

The J gene is TRBJ1-4, the V gene TRBV11-3; tentatively, D is TRBD1 (6 bases). Trimming removed 2 bases at V and 10 bases at J, with 8 bases between. The CDR3 has 12 residues. Per the germline V gene, CDR1 is SGHNT and CDR2 is YENEEA. The chain's CDR3 is CASSLRQAKLFF. CDR3 in DNA: TGTGCCAGCAGCTTAAGACAGGCAAAACTGTTTTTT.

This chain uses TRBV6-2 or TRBV6-3 with TRBJ1-5; D may be TRBD1 (6 bases). CDR1 and CDR2 from the germline V gene are MNHEY and SVGEGT. The CDR3 contains 15 residues. V lost 2 bases to trimming and J lost 2 bases, with 10 bases between them. The CDR3 reads CASSYVGARNQPQHF. The CDR3 DNA reads TGTGCCAGCAGTTACGTGGGGGCTCGCAATCAGCCCCAGCATTTT.

This clone was observed a few times. The rearrangement uses TRBV7-3 and TRBJ1-2; D is unresolved. The CDR3 is 16 residues long. Trimming stripped 2 bases from V and 4 bases from J, with 17 bases between. Germline V gives CDR1 SGHTA, CDR2 FQGTGA. CDR3 region: CASSLEYSSLGYGYTF. The DNA of the CDR3 is TGTGCCAGCAGCTTAGAATACAGCTCACTGGGCTATGGCTACACCTTC.

This chain links TRBV9 with TRBJ1-6; tentative D call: TRBD1 (6 bases). This CDR3 has 16 amino acids. V gave up 1 base and J gave up 6 bases, with 14 bases separating them. Per the germline V gene, CDR1 is SGDLS and CDR2 is YYNGEE. The DNA of the CDR3 is TGTGCCAGCAGCGTAAGTCCAGGGGAGGGTAATTCACCCCTCCACTTT. Its translation: CASSVSPGEGNSPLHF.

This chain uses TRBV9 with TRBJ2-3; 11 nucleotides align to TRBD2. The germline V gene encodes CDR1 SGDLS and CDR2 YYNGEE. The CDR3 length is 17 residues. With V trimmed by 3 bases and J by 0 bases, 6 bases remained unmatched. The CDR3 loop is CASSALTSGISTDTQYF. The CDR3 DNA reads as TGTGCCAGCAGCGCACTGACTAGCGGGATTAGCACAGATACGCAGTATTTT. The entire variable domain, with the rest obtained from reference TRBV9 and TRBJ2-3, is as follows: DSGVTQTPKHLITATGQRVTLRCSPRSGDLSVYWYQQSLDQGLQFLIQYYNGEERAKGNILERFSAQQFPDLHSELNLSSLELGDSALYFCASSALTSGISTDTQYFGPGTRLTVL.

This clone showed up just a few times. The chain has TRBV6-5 and TRBJ1-5, with D perhaps TRBD1 (5 bases). Germline V gene data show CDR1 as MNHEY and CDR2 as SVGAGI. Trimming removed 4 bases at V and 2 bases at J, with 15 bases between. The CDR3 consists of 16 residues. The CDR3 sequence is CASSWEGRVRNQPQHF. CDR3 coding DNA: TGTGCCAGCAGTTGGGAGGGGCGAGTACGCAATCAGCCCCAGCATTTT.

The chain couples TRBV5-1 to TRBJ1-3; tentative D call: TRBD1 (5 bases). Germline-derived CDR1 and CDR2 are SGHRS and YFSETQ. The CDR3 runs 14 residues. The V end was cut by 6 bases, the J end by 4 bases, with 14 bases between. The CDR3 DNA is TGCGCCAGCACGCAGGGAGGGACGGGAAACACCATATATTTT. Amino acid sequence: CASTQGGTGNTIYF.

This chain joins TRBV27 and TRBJ2-7, with D maybe TRBD2 (6 bases). The CDR3 is 15 amino acids. Germline CDR1 MNHEY, CDR2 SMNVEV (reference sequence). V lost 3 bases to trimming and J lost 3 bases, with 15 bases between them. The CDR3 DNA sequence: TGTGCCAGCAGTTTTGGCCTTGGGGGGTACTACGAGCAGTACTTC. It specifies CASSFGLGGYYEQYF.

This chain uses TRBV11-3 with TRBJ2-7; 9 nucleotides agree with TRBD1. The V gene's germline CDR1 is SGHNT and CDR2 YENEEA. V was clipped by 2 bases and J by 5 bases; unmatched bases: 7. This CDR3 is 15 amino acids long. The CDR3 loop is CASSLTGGIWDEQYF. CDR3 nucleotides: TGTGCCAGCAGCTTAACAGGGGGCATCTGGGACGAGCAGTACTTC.

The rearrangement joins TRBV6-2 or TRBV6-3 to TRBJ1-1, with a weak D call TRBD1 (5 bases). Germline V gives CDR1 MNHEY, CDR2 SVGEGT. The V and J ends lost 2 bases and 4 bases respectively, with 11 bases between them. This CDR3 has 14 amino acids. The CDR3 is CASSYRGEGTEAFF. The CDR3 DNA reads as TGTGCCAGCAGTTACCGAGGGGAGGGCACTGAAGCTTTCTTT.

This chain joins TRBV19 and TRBJ2-2; D is unresolved. This CDR3 is 13 amino acids long. Trimming removed 4 bases from V and 6 bases from J, with 9 bases in between. Germline V gives CDR1 LNHDA, CDR2 SQIVND (reference sequence). CDR3: CASSTMAPGELFF. For the CDR3, the DNA is TGTGCCAGTAGTACGATGGCCCCCGGGGAGCTGTTTTTT. Full variable domain (rest looked up from reference TRBV19 and TRBJ2-2): DGGITQSPKYLFRKEGQNVTLSCEQNLNHDAMYWYRQDPGQGLRLIYYSQIVNDFQKGDIAEGYSVSREKKESFPLTVTSAQKNPTAFYLCASSTMAPGELFFGEGSRLTVL.

The chain links TRBV14 to TRBJ1-2, with 7 bases aligning to TRBD1. V gave up 4 bases and J gave up 4 bases; unmatched junction bases: 12. Looked up from germline, CDR1 is SGHDN and CDR2 is FVKESK. The CDR3 is made up of 16 amino acids. The CDR3 DNA reads TGTGCCAGCAGCCCCGGAATGGGGGACAGTGTCTATGGCTACACCTTC. This codes for CASSPGMGDSVYGYTF. The whole variable domain, filled in from reference TRBV14 and TRBJ1-2, reads EAGVTQFPSHSVIEKGQTVTLRCDPISGHDNLYWYRRVMGKEIKFLLHFVKESKQDESGMPNNRFLAERTGGTYSTLKVQPAELEDSGVYFCASSPGMGDSVYGYTFGSGTRLTVV.

The chain couples TRBV28 to TRBJ2-7, with D unresolved. The CDR3 sequence is 13 residues long. Trimming took off 5 bases at V and 4 bases at J, with 12 bases between the two ends. The V gene's germline CDR1 is MDHEN and CDR2 SYDVKM. The CDR3, as DNA: TGTGCCAGCAGTGTGTCAGAATCATACGAGCAGTACTTC. This translates into CASSVSESYEQYF.

V and J are TRBV19 and TRBJ1-4; TRBD1 matches 7 bases. This CDR3 has 15 residues. The V gene's germline CDR1 is LNHDA and CDR2 SQIVND (reference sequence). J lost 4 bases, V lost 7 bases, and 9 bases had no gene match. The CDR3: CASNSRQGYNEKLFF. CDR3 in DNA: TGTGCCAGTAACTCACGACAGGGTTATAATGAAAAACTGTTTTTT.

The gene calls are TRBV2 and TRBJ2-3; maybe TRBD2 (5 bases). This CDR3 spans 14 amino acids. CDR1 SNHLY and CDR2 FYNNEI come from the germline V gene. V gave up 8 bases and J gave up 5 bases, with 17 bases separating them. CDR3 sequence (DNA): TGTGCCAGCTGCCGCAACGGGGATGGAGATACGCAGTATTTT. Its translation is CASCRNGDGDTQYF.

The chain recombines TRBV7-8 with TRBJ1-1, with a tentative D call TRBD1 (5 bases). The CDR3 contains 16 residues. Germline V CDR1 and CDR2: SGHVS, FQNEAQ. V lost 1 base, J lost 1 base, and 13 bases lay in between. CDR3 region: CASSLGLVGQNTEAFF. The CDR3 DNA sequence: TGTGCCAGCAGCTTAGGTTTGGTGGGGCAGAACACTGAAGCTTTCTTT.

The chain carries TRBV5-1 and TRBJ1-5, with D possibly being TRBD1 (6 bases). The CDR3 covers 14 residues. Per germline, CDR1 SGHRS and CDR2 YFSETQ. Trimming stripped 4 bases from V and 6 bases from J, with 14 bases between. For the CDR3, the DNA is TGCGCCAGCAGCCTTGGGACATTTGGTCAGCCCCAGCATTTT. Translating gives CASSLGTFGQPQHF.

This clone was found once. CDR3 sequence: CSVLDSLSTGELFF. The CDR3 DNA is TGCAGCGTATTGGACAGCTTAAGCACCGGGGAGCTGTTTTTT. V gene TRBV29-1 combines with J gene TRBJ2-2, with TRBD1 as a possible D gene (6 bases). The germline V gene has CDR1 SQVTM and CDR2 ANQGSEA. CDR3 length: 14 amino acids. V gave up 6 bases and J gave up 4 bases, with 15 bases separating them.